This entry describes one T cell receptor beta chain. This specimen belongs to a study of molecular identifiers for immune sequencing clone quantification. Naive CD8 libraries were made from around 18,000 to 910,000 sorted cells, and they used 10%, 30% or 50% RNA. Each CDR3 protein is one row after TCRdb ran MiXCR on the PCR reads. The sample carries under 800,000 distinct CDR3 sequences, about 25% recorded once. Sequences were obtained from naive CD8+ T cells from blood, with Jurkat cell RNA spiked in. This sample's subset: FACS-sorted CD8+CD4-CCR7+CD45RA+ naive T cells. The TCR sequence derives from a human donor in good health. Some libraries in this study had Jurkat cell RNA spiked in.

The CDR3 DNA reads TGCAGTGCTAGAGATGGGGGTAGCGGGGGGGTCGAGCAGTACTTC. Its protein is CSARDGGSGGVEQYF. This chain joins TRBV20-1 and TRBJ2-7, with TRBD2 matching over 11 bases. Losses at the gene ends were 0 bases for V and 6 bases for J; bases not matched to a gene: 7. The CDR3 sequence is 15 residues long. The germline gives CDR1 DFQATT, CDR2 SNEGSKA (reference sequence).